This T cell receptor beta chain was documented in a study of OX40 agonist ivuxolimab in advanced cancers. Clones were read by immunoSEQ multiplex PCR, and TCRdb kept only the in-frame ones, dropping some. The sample records about 70,000 clones, 85% to 90% being singletons. Study-wide points: Fewer expanded clones were found on average in CD4+ than in CD8+ T cells.

Concerning this clone: What it recognizes is unknown.

The sequencing used CD4+ or CD8+ T cells sorted from blood, collected in a trial of the OX40 agonist ivuxolimab. This TCR came from an adult with an advanced solid tumor such as melanoma, head and neck, liver or kidney cancer.

CDR3 protein: CASSLSGGPASYEQYF. The DNA for the CDR3 is TGTGCCAGCAGTTTATCGGGGGGACCGGCTTCCTACGAGCAGTACTTC. The chain links TRBV27 to TRBJ2-7; perhaps TRBD2 as D (6 bases). The V end lost 0 bases, the J end lost 1 base, and 13 bases lay between the germline ends. Germline lookup yields CDR1 MNHEY and CDR2 SMNVEV (reference sequence). There are 16 residues in the CDR3.